This entry is about one T cell receptor beta chain. CDR3 length: 19 amino acids. The germline CDR1 and CDR2 sequences are LGHNA and YNFKEQ. Trimming took 1 base from V and 2 from J, leaving 22 bases between them. This sample was included in a study of blood T cell repertoires in COVID-19. The table came from immunoSEQ multiplex PCR; TCRdb's copy has only in-frame clones and leaves some out. The sample holds approximately 89,000 clones, around 72% seen once. This TCR came from a man aged 65-85 years with acute or convalescent COVID-19. The material sequenced was peripheral blood. The rearrangement joins TRBV4-2 to TRBJ2-3; perhaps TRBD2 as D (5 bases). The CDR3: CASSQAGPSGSGYTDTQYF. Written as DNA, the CDR3 is TGTGCCAGCAGCCAAGCGGGCCCAAGCGGAAGCGGATACACAGATACGCAGTATTTT.